The 19 T cell receptor beta chains presented below share a single source sample, sequenced in a study of shared clonotypes between healthy human individuals. Sequencing used immunoSEQ multiplex PCR; TCRdb keeps in-frame clones, though not all of them. Of about 2 million clones in the sample, 90% to 95% were seen once. The sample was naive CD4+ T cells sorted from blood. The subset: CD45RA+ positively selected. Source of these receptors: a man younger than 35 in good health.

The rearrangement uses TRBV6-1 and TRBJ2-5; D gene uncertain. The CDR3 runs 14 residues. V dropped 2 bases and J dropped 1 base, with 8 bases sitting between them. Germline CDR1 and CDR2: MNHNS and SASEGT. Written as DNA, the CDR3 is TGTGCCAGCAGTGAAAACGCCTTCCAAGAGACCCAGTACTTC. Amino acids: CASSENAFQETQYF.

This clone was observed once. The CDR3 protein is CASSGTGPQETQYF. The CDR3 bases are TGTGCCAGCAGCGGTACCGGGCCGCAAGAGACCCAGTACTTC. V usage is TRBV7-9 and J usage is TRBJ2-5; D remains unclear. The ends were cut back, 5 bases at V and 2 bases at J, with 12 bases in the middle. The CDR3 is 14 amino acids. In germline, CDR1 is SEHNR, CDR2 FQNEAQ (reference sequence).

The chain uses TRBV11-3 and TRBJ2-1; TRBD1 aligns across 7 bases. With V trimmed by 4 bases and J by 5 bases, 5 bases remained unmatched. Germline CDR1 and CDR2: SGHNT and YENEEA. The length of the CDR3 is 14 residues. The CDR3 DNA is TGTGCCAGCAGCTCCCAGGGGGTAGACAATGAGCAGTTCTTC. This encodes CASSSQGVDNEQFF.

About this clone: Just one base apart from a much larger clone, this may be a read error. The chain combines TRBV7-9 with TRBJ1-2, with D maybe TRBD1 (6 bases). This CDR3 has 16 amino acids. Trimming pared 4 bases from V and 6 bases from J, leaving 21 bases between. Germline CDR1 reads SEHNR; CDR2 reads FQNEAQ (reference sequence). The CDR3: CASSSRSTSGGHGYTF. CDR3 bases: TGTGCCAGCAGCTCCCGGAGCACCTCCGGGGGCCATGGCTACACCTTC.

This sequence joins TRBV29-1 and TRBJ1-1; D is possibly TRBD1 (5 bases). The ends were cut back, 3 bases at V and 0 bases at J, with 11 bases in the middle. Germline loops: CDR1 SQVTM, CDR2 ANQGSEA. The CDR3 has 14 residues. For the CDR3, the DNA is TGCAGCGTTGATATCGGGGGGATGAACACTGAAGCTTTCTTT. This encodes CSVDIGGMNTEAFF.

This clone was detected a few times. V usage is TRBV7-9 and J usage is TRBJ2-1; D is unclear. CDR3 length: 11 residues. V lost 5 bases, J lost 12 bases, and 11 bases lay in between. Per the germline V gene, CDR1 is SEHNR and CDR2 is FQNEAQ (reference sequence). The CDR3 nucleotides are TGTGCCAGCAGCCCCCAAGGCGGGCAGTTCTTC. This encodes CASSPQGGQFF.

CDR3 in amino acids: CASSPGLAGGDEQYF. The CDR3 DNA reads TGTGCCAGCAGCCCAGGACTAGCGGGAGGCGATGAGCAGTACTTC. The chain carries TRBV7-9 and TRBJ2-7; 14 nucleotides align to TRBD2. Germline loops: CDR1 SEHNR, CDR2 FQNEAQ (reference sequence). Trimming cost V 5 bases and J 7 bases; bases outside gene matches: 7. The CDR3 spans 15 residues. Using reference TRBV7-9 and TRBJ2-7 for the parts outside the CDR3, the full variable domain is DTGVSQNPRHKITKRGQNVTFRCDPISEHNRLYWYRQTLGQGPEFLTYFQNEAQLEKSRLLSDRFSAERPKGSFSTLEIQRTEQGDSAMYLCASSPGLAGGDEQYFGPGTRLTVT.

In the case of this clone: This sample also contains other DNA sequences that code for the same CDR3. DNA of the CDR3: TGCAGCGTTGAACGGGGAAACACCATATATTTT. It yields the protein CSVERGNTIYF. This rearrangement joins TRBV29-1 to TRBJ1-3; D not certain. Deletions cut 2 bases from V and 4 bases from J, with 3 bases between. The CDR3 totals 11 residues. Germline CDR1 is SQVTM and CDR2 is ANQGSEA.

The chain recombines TRBV30 with TRBJ1-1; tentatively, D is TRBD1 (6 bases). The V gene's germline CDR1 is GTSNPN and CDR2 SVGIG (reference sequence). V lost 4 bases to trimming and J lost 3 bases, with 12 bases between them. This CDR3 is built from 13 residues. The CDR3 spells CAWTAGEYTEAFF. DNA of the CDR3: TGTGCCTGGACGGCAGGGGAGTACACTGAAGCTTTCTTT. Complete variable domain (other parts from reference TRBV30 and TRBJ1-1): SQTIHQWPATLVQPVGSPLSLECTVEGTSNPNLYWYRQAAGRGLQLLFYSVGIGQISSEVPQNLSASRPQDRQFILSSKKLLLSDSGFYLCAWTAGEYTEAFFGQGTRLTVV.

This chain uses TRBV7-2 with TRBJ1-3; possibly TRBD1 for D (6 bases). CDR3 length equals 15 residues. With 4 bases removed from V and 0 bases from J, the gap between germline ends came to 10 bases. Looked up from germline, CDR1 is SGHTA and CDR2 is FQGNSA. Here the CDR3 DNA reads TGTGCCAGCAGCTATACAGGGAGCTCTGGAAACACCATATATTTT. Its translation: CASSYTGSSGNTIYF.

CDR3 in amino acids: CALQGNQPQHF. The DNA of the CDR3 is TGTGCCTTACAGGGGAATCAGCCCCAGCATTTT. V and J are TRBV10-3 and TRBJ1-5; 7 nucleotides match TRBD1. The CDR3 runs to 11 residues. Germline-derived CDR1 and CDR2 are ENHRY and SYGVKD. V shed 11 bases, J shed 4 bases, and the junction held 2 bases outside the gene matches.

The rearrangement uses TRBV25-1 and TRBJ2-3, with D unresolved. The V gene lost 4 bases and the J gene lost 4 bases, with 9 bases spanning the gap. This CDR3 spans 13 amino acids. The V gene's germline CDR1 is MGHDK and CDR2 SYGVNS. In nucleotides, the CDR3 is TGTGCCAGCAGTGGTCAGCTTCCAGATACGCAGTATTTT. Encoded protein: CASSGQLPDTQYF.

The V call is TRBV7-9, the J call TRBJ2-2; D gene uncertain. Deletions cut 1 base from V and 6 bases from J, with 12 bases between. This CDR3 region has 15 residues. Germline V gives CDR1 SEHNR, CDR2 FQNEAQ (reference sequence). The CDR3 is CASSLGDFSSGELFF. CDR3 coding DNA: TGTGCCAGCAGCTTAGGAGATTTTAGTTCCGGGGAGCTGTTTTTT.

The chain combines TRBV5-1 with TRBJ2-3, with TRBD2 identical over 11 bases. The germline CDR1 and CDR2 sequences are SGHRS and YFSETQ. The CDR3 contains 17 residues. Trimming cost V 0 bases and J 2 bases; bases outside gene matches: 5. The CDR3 region has the DNA TGCGCCAGCAGCTTGGCCAAGACTAGCGGGAACACAGATACGCAGTATTTT. It encodes CASSLAKTSGNTDTQYF.

The chain combines TRBV27 with TRBJ2-7, with 7 bases aligning to TRBD2. Germline lookup yields CDR1 MNHEY and CDR2 SMNVEV (reference sequence). Trimming removed 4 bases from V and 4 bases from J; junction bases left unmatched: 7. The CDR3 totals 14 residues. Here the CDR3 reads CASSSLGGRYEQYF. CDR3 nucleotide sequence: TGTGCCAGCAGTTCGCTGGGGGGGAGGTACGAGCAGTACTTC.

The chain employs TRBV9 and TRBJ1-6, with TRBD1 identical over 8 bases. The CDR3 is 15 amino acids. Trimming at V came to 0 bases and at J to 10 bases, leaving 6 bases not matched to a gene. From germline, CDR1 is SGDLS and CDR2 YYNGEE. Here the CDR3 reads CASSVGGQALSPLHF. DNA of the CDR3: TGTGCCAGCAGCGTAGGGGGACAGGCCCTCTCACCCCTCCACTTT.

In DNA form, the CDR3 reads TGTGCCAGCAGCTTGATGACAGGGGACTGGGAGACCCAGTACTTC. This encodes CASSLMTGDWETQYF. The gene calls are TRBV5-4 and TRBJ2-5; 8 positions agree with TRBD1. This CDR3 contains 15 residues. Losses at the gene ends were 1 base for V and 5 bases for J; bases not matched to a gene: 7. Germline CDR1 SGHNT, CDR2 YYREEE (reference sequence).

V gene TRBV5-6 combines with J gene TRBJ2-5; 7 bases line up with TRBD1. Trimming removed 2 bases from V and 4 bases from J; junction bases left unmatched: 5. The CDR3 is 14 residues long. Germline values: CDR1 SGHDT, CDR2 YYEEEE. CDR3 sequence (DNA): TGTGCCAGCAGCTTACAGGGGTCTCGAGAGACCCAGTACTTC. This translates into CASSLQGSRETQYF.

V gene TRBV2 combines with J gene TRBJ1-4; 9 bases align to TRBD1. The CDR3 extends over 15 amino acids. Germline V gene sequence: CDR1 SNHLY, CDR2 FYNNEI. J gave up 7 bases and V 7 bases, and 10 bases lay outside the gene matches. CDR3 in amino acids: CASTIWGQGSEKLFF. The CDR3 region has the DNA TGTGCCAGCACGATCTGGGGACAGGGTAGTGAAAAACTGTTTTTT.